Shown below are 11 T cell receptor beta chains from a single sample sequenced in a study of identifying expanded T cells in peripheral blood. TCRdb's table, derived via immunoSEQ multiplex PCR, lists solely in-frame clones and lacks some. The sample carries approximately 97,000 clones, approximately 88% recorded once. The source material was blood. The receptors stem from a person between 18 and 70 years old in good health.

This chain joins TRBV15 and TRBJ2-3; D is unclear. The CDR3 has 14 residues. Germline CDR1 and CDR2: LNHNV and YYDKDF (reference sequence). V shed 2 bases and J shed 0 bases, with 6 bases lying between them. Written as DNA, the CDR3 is TGTGCCACCAGCAGACCTGGGAGCACAGATACGCAGTATTTT. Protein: CATSRPGSTDTQYF.

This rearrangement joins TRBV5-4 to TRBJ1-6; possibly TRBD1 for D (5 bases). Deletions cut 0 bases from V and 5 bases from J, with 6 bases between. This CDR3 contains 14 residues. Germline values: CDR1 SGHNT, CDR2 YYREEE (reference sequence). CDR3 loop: CASSLEGNNSPLHF. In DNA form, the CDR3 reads TGTGCCAGCAGCTTGGAGGGGAATAATTCACCCCTCCACTTT.

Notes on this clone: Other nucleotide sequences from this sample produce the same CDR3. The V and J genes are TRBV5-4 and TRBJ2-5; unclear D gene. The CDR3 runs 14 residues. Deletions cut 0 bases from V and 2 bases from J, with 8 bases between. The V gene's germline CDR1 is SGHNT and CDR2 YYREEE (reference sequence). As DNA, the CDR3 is TGTGCCAGCAGCTTGGGAGGAACACAAGAGACCCAGTACTTC. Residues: CASSLGGTQETQYF.

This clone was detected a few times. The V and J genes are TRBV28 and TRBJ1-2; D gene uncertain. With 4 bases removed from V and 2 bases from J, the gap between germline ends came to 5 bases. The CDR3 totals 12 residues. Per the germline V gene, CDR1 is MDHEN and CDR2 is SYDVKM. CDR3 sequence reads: CASSSPNYGYTF. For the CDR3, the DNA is TGTGCCAGCAGTTCACCGAACTATGGCTACACCTTC.

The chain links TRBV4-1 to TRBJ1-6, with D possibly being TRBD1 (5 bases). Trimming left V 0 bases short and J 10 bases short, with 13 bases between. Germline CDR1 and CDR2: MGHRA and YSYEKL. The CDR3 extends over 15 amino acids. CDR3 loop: CASSQDPRAYSPLHF. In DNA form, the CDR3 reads TGCGCCAGCAGCCAAGATCCCAGGGCTTACTCACCCCTCCACTTT.

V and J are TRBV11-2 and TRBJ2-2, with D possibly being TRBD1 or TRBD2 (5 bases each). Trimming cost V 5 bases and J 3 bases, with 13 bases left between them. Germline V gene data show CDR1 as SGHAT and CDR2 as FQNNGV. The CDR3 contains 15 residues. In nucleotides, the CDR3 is TGTGCCAGCAGCCAATCAGGGAGCCACACCGGGGAGCTGTTTTTT. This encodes CASSQSGSHTGELFF.

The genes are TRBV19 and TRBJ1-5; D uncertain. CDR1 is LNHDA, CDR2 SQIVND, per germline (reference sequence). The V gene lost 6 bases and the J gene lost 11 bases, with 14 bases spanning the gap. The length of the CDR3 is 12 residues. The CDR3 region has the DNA TGTGCCAGTAGCTTGGGATGGATGTCCCAGCATTTT. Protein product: CASSLGWMSQHF.

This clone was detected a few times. CDR3 nucleotide sequence: TGTGCCAGCAGCCTCGGGCACGTGAACACTGAAGCTTTCTTT. Translated, it gives CASSLGHVNTEAFF. The chain joins TRBV7-9 to TRBJ1-1; D unresolved. CDR1 and CDR2 from the germline V gene are SEHNR and FQNEAQ (reference sequence). Trimming cost V 5 bases and J 0 bases, with 10 bases left between them. This CDR3 spans 14 amino acids.

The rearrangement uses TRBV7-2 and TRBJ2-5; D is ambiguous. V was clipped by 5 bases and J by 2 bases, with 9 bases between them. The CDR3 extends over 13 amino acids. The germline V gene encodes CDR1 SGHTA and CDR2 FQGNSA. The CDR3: CASSLREQETQYF. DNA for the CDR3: TGTGCCAGCAGCCTCCGAGAACAAGAGACCCAGTACTTC.

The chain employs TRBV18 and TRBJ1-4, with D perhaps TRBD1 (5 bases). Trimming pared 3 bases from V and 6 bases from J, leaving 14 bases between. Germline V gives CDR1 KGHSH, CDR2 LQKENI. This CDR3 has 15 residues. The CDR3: CASSPRKGHDEKLFF. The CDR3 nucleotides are TGTGCCAGCTCACCCCGAAAGGGGCACGATGAAAAACTGTTTTTT.

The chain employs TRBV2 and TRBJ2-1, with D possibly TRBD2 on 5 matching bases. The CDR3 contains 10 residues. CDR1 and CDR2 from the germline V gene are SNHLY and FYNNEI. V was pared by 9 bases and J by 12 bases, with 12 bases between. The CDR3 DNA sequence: TGTGCCAGTACGAGGAGCGGGCAGTTCTTC. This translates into CASTRSGQFF.